This T cell receptor beta chain comes out of a study of blood T cell repertoires in COVID-19. Study-level information: Acute-phase and convalescent COVID-19 samples originated in the United States, Italy and Spain. From T cells, B-cell-depleted T cells, or PBMCs came the material, which was cDNA or gDNA.

This CDR3 has 13 residues. V was shortened by 0 bases and J by 3 bases, with 4 bases between the two germline ends. The germline gives CDR1 MRHNA, CDR2 SNTAGT. As handled by the study authors: The authors estimated nucleated cell counts from reference gene primer amplification. Clones were read by immunoSEQ multiplex PCR, and TCRdb kept only the in-frame ones, dropping some. The D gene and trimming were derived from the DNA, and the V and J assignments and clone size from that table. The table has about 240,000 clones, approximately 90% seen once. The TCR was taken from a woman in her 40s who had recovered from COVID-19. V and J are TRBV6-4 and TRBJ2-3; no clear D. The sample comprised peripheral blood. CDR3 DNA sequence: TGTGCCAGCAGTGACTCGCGAACAGATACGCAGTATTTT. This gives the protein CASSDSRTDTQYF.